These 17 T cell receptor beta chains were sequenced from one sample in a study of technical replicates of blood from a few donors. This table comes from immunoSEQ multiplex PCR, and its TCRdb copy is limited to in-frame clones, with some not included. The data show 79,000 or so clones, 96% seen once. Source material: T cells isolated from PBMCs. All receptors derive from a human donor in good health.

The chain uses TRBV7-3 and TRBJ2-1; D might be TRBD2 (5 bases). CDR3 length: 15 residues. V dropped 5 bases and J dropped 6 bases, with 17 bases sitting between them. Germline V CDR1 and CDR2: SGHTA, FQGTGA. The DNA for the CDR3 is TGTGCCAGCAGCCTCACTAGAGCGGAGCTCAATGAGCAGTTCTTC. This gives the protein CASSLTRAELNEQFF. The full variable domain, rest sourced from reference TRBV7-3 and TRBJ2-1, is GAGVSQTPSNKVTEKGKYVELRCDPISGHTALYWYRQSLGQGPEFLIYFQGTGAADDSGLPNDRFFAVRPEGSVSTLKIQRTERGDSAVYLCASSLTRAELNEQFFGPGTRLTVL.

CDR3 sequence reads: CSVDSRDRNSGNTIYF. CDR3 bases: TGCAGCGTTGATTCAAGGGACAGGAACTCTGGAAACACCATATATTTT. This chain joins TRBV29-1 and TRBJ1-3; 8 bases map to TRBD1. The CDR3 is 16 residues long. V lost 3 bases to trimming and J lost 0 bases; unmatched junction nucleotides: 7. Looked up from germline, CDR1 is SQVTM and CDR2 is ANQGSEA.

V usage is TRBV6-1 and J usage is TRBJ2-7; D is possibly TRBD1 (6 bases). CDR1 and CDR2 (germline): MNHNS, SASEGT. The V end was cut by 2 bases, the J end by 1 base, with 9 bases between. This CDR3 region has 14 residues. CDR3 region: CASSEQGPSYEQYF. CDR3 bases: TGTGCCAGCAGTGAACAGGGGCCTTCCTACGAGCAGTACTTC.

This clone was observed a few times. This rearrangement joins TRBV7-9 to TRBJ2-4; tentatively, D is TRBD1 (6 bases). Germline CDR1 is SEHNR and CDR2 is FQNEAQ (reference sequence). The CDR3 has 14 residues. V gave up 2 bases and J gave up 8 bases, with 13 bases separating them. CDR3 bases: TGTGCCAGCAGCTTATTTACAGGGCCGGACATTCAGTACTTC. Its translation: CASSLFTGPDIQYF.

The genes are TRBV7-9 and TRBJ2-1; 7 bases agree with TRBD2. The V segment lost 3 bases and the J segment 2 bases; nucleotides outside the gene matches: 4. This CDR3 comprises 15 residues. In germline, CDR1 is SEHNR, CDR2 FQNEAQ (reference sequence). In DNA form, the CDR3 reads TGTGCCAGCAGCTTGGGGGGGAGGCCCTACAATGAGCAGTTCTTC. Amino acids: CASSLGGRPYNEQFF. Based on the CDR3 plus reference TRBV7-9 and TRBJ2-1, the full variable domain is DTGVSQNPRHKITKRGQNVTFRCDPISEHNRLYWYRQTLGQGPEFLTYFQNEAQLEKSRLLSDRFSAERPKGSFSTLEIQRTEQGDSAMYLCASSLGGRPYNEQFFGPGTRLTVL.

This clone was seen more than once but under ten times. The J gene is TRBJ1-1, the V gene TRBV30; the match to TRBD1 covers 7 bases. Germline V CDR1 and CDR2: GTSNPN, SVGIG (reference sequence). This CDR3 is built from 13 residues. V shed 7 bases and J 1 base; nucleotides not matched to a gene: 6. Here the CDR3 reads CASMDRWNTEAFF. The CDR3 DNA sequence: TGTGCCTCTATGGACAGGTGGAACACTGAAGCTTTCTTT.

Notes on this clone: The same CDR3 also results from other DNA sequences found in this sample. V and J are TRBV6-5 and TRBJ1-1, with a weak D call TRBD1 (5 bases). CDR3 length: 13 residues. Per the germline V gene, CDR1 is MNHEY and CDR2 is SVGAGI. V lost 0 bases to trimming and J lost 5 bases, with 7 bases between them. The CDR3 here is CASSYSQGTEAFF. The CDR3 DNA is TGTGCCAGCAGTTACTCCCAGGGTACTGAAGCTTTCTTT.

This chain links TRBV6-6 with TRBJ2-7; tentative D call: TRBD2 (6 bases). V lost 5 bases and J 7 bases, leaving 12 bases between the germline ends. CDR1 is MNHNY, CDR2 SVGAGI, per germline (reference sequence). The CDR3 runs to 12 residues. The CDR3 loop is CASSTGGREQYF. The CDR3 nucleotides are TGTGCCAGCAGTACTGGAGGGCGGGAGCAGTACTTC.

The rearrangement joins TRBV9 to TRBJ2-1; 13 nucleotides agree with TRBD2. CDR1 and CDR2 (germline): SGDLS, YYNGEE. V lost 3 bases to trimming and J lost 6 bases; unmatched junction nucleotides: 6. This CDR3 has 16 residues. CDR3 region: CASSATSGRAGNEQFF. Written as DNA, the CDR3 is TGTGCCAGCAGCGCCACTAGCGGGAGGGCCGGCAATGAGCAGTTCTTC.

This chain uses TRBV14 with TRBJ1-1, with a weak D call TRBD1 (6 bases). This CDR3 comprises 19 residues. V dropped 2 bases and J dropped 0 bases, with 22 bases sitting between them. Germline loops: CDR1 SGHDN, CDR2 FVKESK. CDR3 in DNA: TGTGCCAGCAGCCAAAAAAAGCTCATTTGGGACAACATGAACACTGAAGCTTTCTTT. It codes for CASSQKKLIWDNMNTEAFF. The full variable domain, in which reference TRBV14 and TRBJ1-1 provide the parts outside the CDR3, is EAGVTQFPSHSVIEKGQTVTLRCDPISGHDNLYWYRRVMGKEIKFLLHFVKESKQDESGMPNNRFLAERTGGTYSTLKVQPAELEDSGVYFCASSQKKLIWDNMNTEAFFGQGTRLTVV.

The chain carries TRBV5-1 and TRBJ2-5; 9 bases agree with TRBD2. The CDR3 consists of 17 residues. With 0 bases clipped from V and 3 bases from J, the junction kept 9 bases outside the gene matches. Germline-derived CDR1 and CDR2 are SGHRS and YFSETQ. The CDR3 spells CASSLALGGRAEETQYF. As DNA, the CDR3 is TGCGCCAGCAGCTTGGCCCTCGGCGGGAGGGCCGAAGAGACCCAGTACTTC.

The chain joins TRBV5-4 to TRBJ2-1; TRBD2 matches at 8 bases. Trimming removed 1 base from V and 6 bases from J; junction bases left unmatched: 3. Germline V gives CDR1 SGHNT, CDR2 YYREEE (reference sequence). The CDR3 covers 14 residues. The CDR3 sequence: CASSLTSGLNEQFF. The DNA of the CDR3 is TGTGCCAGCAGCTTGACTAGCGGCCTCAATGAGCAGTTCTTC.

This clone is a singleton in its sample. V is TRBV6-1 and J is TRBJ2-7, with D possibly matching TRBD1 (6 bases). V was shortened by 2 bases and J by 4 bases, with 15 bases between the two germline ends. The CDR3 is 15 residues long. CDR1 and CDR2 (germline): MNHNS, SASEGT. This CDR3 reads CASSEYGDTTYEQYF. CDR3 nucleotide sequence: TGTGCCAGCAGTGAATACGGGGACACTACGTACGAGCAGTACTTC.

V gene TRBV4-1 combines with J gene TRBJ2-7, with D hard to call. The CDR3 contains 13 residues. Germline CDR1 MGHRA, CDR2 YSYEKL. Trimming shortened V by 0 bases and J by 4 bases, and 7 bases separated the two germline ends. CDR3 protein: CASSQEGPYEQYF. The CDR3 DNA reads as TGCGCCAGCAGCCAAGAGGGCCCATACGAGCAGTACTTC.

This chain's CDR3 is CASSSSTSGDQETQYF. The CDR3 nucleotides are TGTGCCAGCAGCTCCTCGACTAGCGGGGACCAAGAGACCCAGTACTTC. This sequence joins TRBV11-3 and TRBJ2-5; 11 nucleotides agree with TRBD2. The CDR3 spans 16 residues. J gave up 0 bases and V 4 bases, and 4 bases lay outside the gene matches. CDR1 is SGHNT and CDR2 is YENEEA in the germline V gene.

This chain uses TRBV29-1 with TRBJ1-1; D is uncertain. Trimming left V 1 base short and J 0 bases short, with 9 bases between. There are 14 residues in the CDR3. The germline CDR1 and CDR2 sequences are SQVTM and ANQGSEA. CDR3 DNA: TGCAGCGTTGAAGGAAGACTAATGAACACTGAAGCTTTCTTT. As protein: CSVEGRLMNTEAFF.

The V gene is TRBV19, the J gene TRBJ2-7; D not certain. Trimming removed 3 bases at V and 3 bases at J, with 9 bases between. Germline assignment: CDR1 LNHDA and CDR2 SQIVND (reference sequence). The CDR3 runs to 13 residues. The CDR3 DNA follows: TGTGCCAGTAGTATGAGGTACTTCTACGAGCAGTACTTC. It codes for CASSMRYFYEQYF. Full variable domain (remainder filled in from reference TRBV19 and TRBJ2-7): DGGITQSPKYLFRKEGQNVTLSCEQNLNHDAMYWYRQDPGQGLRLIYYSQIVNDFQKGDIAEGYSVSREKKESFPLTVTSAQKNPTAFYLCASSMRYFYEQYFGPGTRLTVT.